This T cell receptor beta chain was captured in a study of OX40 agonist ivuxolimab in advanced cancers. The wider study: Dose-escalation patients were diagnosed with hepatocellular carcinoma, melanoma, renal cell cancer or head and neck cancer.

Sequencing was performed with immunoSEQ multiplex PCR; in TCRdb, only in-frame clones are kept and a portion is missing. The sample has tens of thousands of clones, under 80% seen once. Germline CDR1 is MNHNS and CDR2 is SASEGT. CDR3 size: 15 residues. The ends were cut back, 1 base at V and 2 bases at J, with 9 bases in the middle. The sequencing used CD4+ or CD8+ T cells sorted from blood, collected in a trial of the OX40 agonist ivuxolimab. The TCR comes from an adult with an advanced solid tumor such as melanoma, head and neck, liver or kidney cancer. The chain couples TRBV6-1 to TRBJ1-5, with D hard to call. The CDR3 reads CASSEDQRGNQPQHF. CDR3 nucleotides: TGTGCCAGCAGTGAAGATCAGAGGGGCAATCAGCCCCAGCATTTT.